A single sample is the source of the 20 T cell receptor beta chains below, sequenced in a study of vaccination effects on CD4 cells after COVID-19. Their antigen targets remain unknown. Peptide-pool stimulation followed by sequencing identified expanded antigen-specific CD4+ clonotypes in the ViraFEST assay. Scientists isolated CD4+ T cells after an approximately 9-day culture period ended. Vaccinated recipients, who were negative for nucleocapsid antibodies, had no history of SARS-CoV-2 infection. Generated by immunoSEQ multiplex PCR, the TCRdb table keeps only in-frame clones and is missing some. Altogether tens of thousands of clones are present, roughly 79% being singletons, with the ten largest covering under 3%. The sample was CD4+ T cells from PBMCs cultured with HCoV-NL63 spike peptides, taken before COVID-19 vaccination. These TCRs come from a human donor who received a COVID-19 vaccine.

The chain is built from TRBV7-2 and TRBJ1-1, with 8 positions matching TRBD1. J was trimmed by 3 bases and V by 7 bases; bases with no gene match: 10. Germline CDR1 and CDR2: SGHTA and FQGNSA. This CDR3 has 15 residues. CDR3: CASTQTGGRDTEAFF. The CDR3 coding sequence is TGTGCCAGCACCCAAACAGGGGGGAGGGACACTGAAGCTTTCTTT.

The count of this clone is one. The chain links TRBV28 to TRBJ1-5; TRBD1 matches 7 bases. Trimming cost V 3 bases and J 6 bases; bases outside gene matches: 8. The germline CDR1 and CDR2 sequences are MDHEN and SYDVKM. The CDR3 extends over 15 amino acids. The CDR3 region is CASSFHTGAGQPQHF. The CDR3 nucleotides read TGTGCCAGCAGTTTCCACACAGGGGCAGGTCAGCCCCAGCATTTT.

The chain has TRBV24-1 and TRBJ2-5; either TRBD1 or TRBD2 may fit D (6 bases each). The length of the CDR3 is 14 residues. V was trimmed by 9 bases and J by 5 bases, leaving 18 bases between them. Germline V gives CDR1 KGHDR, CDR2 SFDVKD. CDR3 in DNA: TGTGCCACCGGCACGAGGGGGGCGAGGGAGACCCAGTACTTC. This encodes CATGTRGARETQYF.

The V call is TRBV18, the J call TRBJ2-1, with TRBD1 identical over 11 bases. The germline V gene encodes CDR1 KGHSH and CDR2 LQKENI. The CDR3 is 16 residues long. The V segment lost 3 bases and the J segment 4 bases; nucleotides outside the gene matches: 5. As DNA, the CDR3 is TGTGCCAGCTCACCTCTCGGACAGGGGGCTTACAATGAGCAGTTCTTC. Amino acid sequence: CASSPLGQGAYNEQFF. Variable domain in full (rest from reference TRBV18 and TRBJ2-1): NAGVMQNPRHLVRRRGQEARLRCSPMKGHSHVYWYRQLPEEGLKFMVYLQKENIIDESGMPKERFSAEFPKEGPSILRIQQVVRGDSAAYFCASSPLGQGAYNEQFFGPGTRLTVL.

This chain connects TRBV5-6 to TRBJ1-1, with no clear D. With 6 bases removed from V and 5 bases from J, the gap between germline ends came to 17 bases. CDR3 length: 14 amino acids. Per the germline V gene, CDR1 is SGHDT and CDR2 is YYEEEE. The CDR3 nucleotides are TGTGCCAGCACCAAAAGGACGGTTTGGACTGAAGCTTTCTTT. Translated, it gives CASTKRTVWTEAFF.

CDR3 loop: CASSISVADRGGTEAFF. The CDR3 bases are TGTGCCAGTAGTATATCGGTGGCGGACAGGGGAGGCACTGAAGCTTTCTTT. The chain recombines TRBV19 with TRBJ1-1; 9 nucleotides align to TRBD1. The CDR3 is made up of 17 amino acids. Germline assignment: CDR1 LNHDA and CDR2 SQIVND (reference sequence). The V gene end was trimmed by 2 bases and the J gene end by 4 bases; junction bases not matched to a gene: 11. Together with reference TRBV19 and TRBJ1-1, the CDR3 gives the full variable domain: DGGITQSPKYLFRKEGQNVTLSCEQNLNHDAMYWYRQDPGQGLRLIYYSQIVNDFQKGDIAEGYSVSREKKESFPLTVTSAQKNPTAFYLCASSISVADRGGTEAFFGQGTRLTVV.

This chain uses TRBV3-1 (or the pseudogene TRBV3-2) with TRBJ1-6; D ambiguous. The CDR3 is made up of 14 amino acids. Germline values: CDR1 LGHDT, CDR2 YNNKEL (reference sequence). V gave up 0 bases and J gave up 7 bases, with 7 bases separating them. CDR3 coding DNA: TGTGCCAGCAGCCAAGAATTGGGGAATTCACCCCTCCACTTT. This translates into CASSQELGNSPLHF.

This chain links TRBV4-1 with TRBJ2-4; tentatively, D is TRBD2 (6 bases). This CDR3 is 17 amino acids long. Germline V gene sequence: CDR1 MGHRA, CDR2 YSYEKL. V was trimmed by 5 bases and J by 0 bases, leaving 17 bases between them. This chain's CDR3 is CASSEHQEGLAKNIQYF. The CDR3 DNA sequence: TGCGCCAGCAGCGAACACCAGGAGGGCCTAGCCAAAAACATTCAGTACTTC.

The CDR3 loop reads CAISPGTSGGASTDTQYF. CDR3 DNA sequence: TGTGCCATCAGCCCCGGTACTAGCGGGGGGGCTAGCACAGATACGCAGTATTTT. This chain links TRBV10-3 with TRBJ2-3; the match to TRBD2 covers 13 bases. This CDR3 has 18 amino acids. CDR1 is ENHRY and CDR2 is SYGVKD in the germline V gene. The V and J ends lost 6 bases and 0 bases, in that order; junction bases with no gene match: 9.

This chain's CDR3 is CASSLLDTQYF. The CDR3 DNA reads TGTGCCAGCAGTTTGTTGGATACGCAGTATTTT. This chain joins TRBV12-3 or TRBV12-4 and TRBJ2-3; D is unresolved. This CDR3 region has 11 residues. V lost 3 bases and J lost 6, with 4 bases in between.

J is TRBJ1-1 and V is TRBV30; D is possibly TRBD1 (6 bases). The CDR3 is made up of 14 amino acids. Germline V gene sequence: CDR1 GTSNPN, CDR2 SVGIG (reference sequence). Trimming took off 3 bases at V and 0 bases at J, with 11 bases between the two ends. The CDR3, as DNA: TGTGCCTGGAGGGGGGACATATTGAACACTGAAGCTTTCTTT. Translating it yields CAWRGDILNTEAFF.

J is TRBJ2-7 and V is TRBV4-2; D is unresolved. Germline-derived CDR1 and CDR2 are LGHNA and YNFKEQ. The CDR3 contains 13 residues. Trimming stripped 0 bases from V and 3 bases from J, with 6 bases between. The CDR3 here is CASSQDQGYEQYV. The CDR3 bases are TGTGCCAGCAGCCAAGATCAAGGCTACGAGCAGTACGTC.

The CDR3 is CASSANRPYEQYV. CDR3 nucleotide sequence: TGTGCCAGCAGTGCGAACAGGCCATACGAGCAGTACGTC. The rearrangement uses TRBV28 and TRBJ2-7; a weak D match, TRBD1 (5 bases). The CDR3 spans 13 residues. The germline CDR1 and CDR2 sequences are MDHEN and SYDVKM. Trimming took 5 bases from V and 4 from J, leaving 12 bases between them.

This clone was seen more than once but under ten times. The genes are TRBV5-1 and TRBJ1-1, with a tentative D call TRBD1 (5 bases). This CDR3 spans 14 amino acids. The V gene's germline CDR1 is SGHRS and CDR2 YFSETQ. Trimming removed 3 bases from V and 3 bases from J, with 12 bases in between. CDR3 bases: TGCGCCAGCAGCTGGGGGAATACTTACACTGAAGCTTTCTTT. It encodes CASSWGNTYTEAFF.

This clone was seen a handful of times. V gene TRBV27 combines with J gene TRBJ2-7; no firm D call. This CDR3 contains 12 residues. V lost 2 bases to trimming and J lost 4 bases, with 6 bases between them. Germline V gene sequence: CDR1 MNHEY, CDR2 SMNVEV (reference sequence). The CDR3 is CASSLREYEQYV. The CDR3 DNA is TGTGCCAGCAGTTTAAGGGAATACGAGCAGTACGTC.

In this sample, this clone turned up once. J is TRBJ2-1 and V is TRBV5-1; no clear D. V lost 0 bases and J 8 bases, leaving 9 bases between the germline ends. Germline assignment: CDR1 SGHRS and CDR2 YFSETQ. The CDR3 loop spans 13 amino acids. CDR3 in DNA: TGCGCCAGCAGCTTGGTAGTGGGCTATGAGCAGTTCTTC. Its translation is CASSLVVGYEQFF.

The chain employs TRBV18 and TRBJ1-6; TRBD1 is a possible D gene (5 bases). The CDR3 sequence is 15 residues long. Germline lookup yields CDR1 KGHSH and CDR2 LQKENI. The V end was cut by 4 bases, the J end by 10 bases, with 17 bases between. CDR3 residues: CASSRTGTLLSPLHF. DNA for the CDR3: TGTGCCAGCTCACGTACCGGGACCCTGTTATCACCCCTCCACTTT.

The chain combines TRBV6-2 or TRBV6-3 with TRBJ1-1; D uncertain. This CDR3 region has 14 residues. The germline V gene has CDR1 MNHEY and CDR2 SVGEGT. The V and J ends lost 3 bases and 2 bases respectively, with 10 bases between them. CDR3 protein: CASSYLRDNTEAFF. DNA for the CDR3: TGTGCCAGCAGTTATCTAAGGGATAACACTGAAGCTTTCTTT.

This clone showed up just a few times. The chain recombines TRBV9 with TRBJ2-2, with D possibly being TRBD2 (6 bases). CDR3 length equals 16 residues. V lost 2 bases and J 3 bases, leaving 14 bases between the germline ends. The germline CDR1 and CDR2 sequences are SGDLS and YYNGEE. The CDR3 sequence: CASSVPLASDTGELFF. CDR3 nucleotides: TGTGCCAGCAGCGTCCCTCTAGCGTCCGACACCGGGGAGCTGTTTTTT.

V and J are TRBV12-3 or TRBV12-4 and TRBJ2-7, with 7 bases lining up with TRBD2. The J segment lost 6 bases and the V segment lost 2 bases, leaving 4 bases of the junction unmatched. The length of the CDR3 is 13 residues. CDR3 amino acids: CASSLKGEGEQYV. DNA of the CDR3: TGTGCCAGCAGTTTAAAAGGGGAGGGCGAGCAGTACGTC.